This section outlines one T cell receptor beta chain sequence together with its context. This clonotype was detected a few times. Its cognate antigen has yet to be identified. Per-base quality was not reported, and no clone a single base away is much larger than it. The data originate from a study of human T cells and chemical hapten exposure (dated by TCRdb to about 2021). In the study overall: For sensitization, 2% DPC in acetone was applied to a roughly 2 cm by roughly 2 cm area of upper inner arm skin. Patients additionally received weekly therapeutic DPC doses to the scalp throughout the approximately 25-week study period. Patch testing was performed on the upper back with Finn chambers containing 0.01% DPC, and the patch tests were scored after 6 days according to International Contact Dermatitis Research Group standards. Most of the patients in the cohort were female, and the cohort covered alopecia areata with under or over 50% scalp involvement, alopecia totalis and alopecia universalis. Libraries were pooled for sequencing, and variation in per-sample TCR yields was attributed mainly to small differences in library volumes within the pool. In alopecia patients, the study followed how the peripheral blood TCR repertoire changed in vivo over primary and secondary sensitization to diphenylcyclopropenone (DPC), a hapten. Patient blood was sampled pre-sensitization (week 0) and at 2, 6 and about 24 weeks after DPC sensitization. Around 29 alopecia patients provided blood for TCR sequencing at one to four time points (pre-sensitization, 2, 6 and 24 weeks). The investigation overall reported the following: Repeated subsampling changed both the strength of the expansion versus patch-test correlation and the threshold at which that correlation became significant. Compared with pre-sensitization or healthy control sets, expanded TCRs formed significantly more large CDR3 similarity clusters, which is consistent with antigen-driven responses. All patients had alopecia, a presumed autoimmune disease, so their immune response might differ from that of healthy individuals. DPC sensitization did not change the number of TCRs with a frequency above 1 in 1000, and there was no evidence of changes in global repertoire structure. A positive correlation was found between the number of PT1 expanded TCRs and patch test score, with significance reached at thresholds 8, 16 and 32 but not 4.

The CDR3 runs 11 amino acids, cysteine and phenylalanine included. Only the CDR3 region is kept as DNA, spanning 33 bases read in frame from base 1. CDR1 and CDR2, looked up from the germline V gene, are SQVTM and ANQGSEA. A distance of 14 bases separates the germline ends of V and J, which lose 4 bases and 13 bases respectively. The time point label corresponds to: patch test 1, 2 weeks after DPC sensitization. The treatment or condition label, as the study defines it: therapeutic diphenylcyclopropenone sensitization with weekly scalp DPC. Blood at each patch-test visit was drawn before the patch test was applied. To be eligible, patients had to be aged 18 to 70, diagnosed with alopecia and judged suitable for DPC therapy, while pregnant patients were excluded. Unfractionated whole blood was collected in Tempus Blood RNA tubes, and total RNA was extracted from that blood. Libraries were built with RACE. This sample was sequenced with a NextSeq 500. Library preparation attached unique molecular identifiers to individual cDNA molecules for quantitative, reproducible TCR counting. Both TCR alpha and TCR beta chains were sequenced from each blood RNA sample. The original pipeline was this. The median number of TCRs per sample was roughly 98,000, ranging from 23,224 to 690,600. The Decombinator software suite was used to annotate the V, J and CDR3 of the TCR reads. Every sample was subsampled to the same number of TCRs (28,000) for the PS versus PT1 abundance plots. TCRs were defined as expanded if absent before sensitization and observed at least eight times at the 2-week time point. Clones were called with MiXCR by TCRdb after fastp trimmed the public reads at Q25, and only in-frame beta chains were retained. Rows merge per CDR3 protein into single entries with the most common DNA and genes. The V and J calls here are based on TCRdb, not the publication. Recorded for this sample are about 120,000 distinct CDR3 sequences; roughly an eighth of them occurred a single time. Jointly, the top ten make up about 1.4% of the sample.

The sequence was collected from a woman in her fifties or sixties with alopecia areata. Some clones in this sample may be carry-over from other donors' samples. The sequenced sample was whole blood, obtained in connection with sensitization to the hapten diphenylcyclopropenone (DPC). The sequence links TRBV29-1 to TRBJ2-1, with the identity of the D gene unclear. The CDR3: CSVADVSDQFF. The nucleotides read TGCAGCGTTGCGGACGTTTCTGATCAGTTCTTC.